A single sample gave rise to the 6 T cell receptor beta chains below, sequenced in a study of T cell responses to AZD1222 COVID-19 vaccine. Repertoires were generated with immunoSEQ multiplex PCR, while TCRdb's copy carries only in-frame clones and drops some. Found here are about 120,000 clones, 90% to 95% of them singletons; the top ten hold about 2.7%. Sequences were derived from peripheral blood, sampled on day 0 of AZD1222 vaccination. Every receptor here comes from an adult in good health.

The gene calls are TRBV2 and TRBJ2-2, with a weak D call TRBD2 (6 bases). The CDR3 sequence is 13 residues long. Germline V lookup: CDR1 SNHLY, CDR2 FYNNEI. V gave up 4 bases and J gave up 9 bases, with 12 bases separating them. Here the CDR3 reads CASSVEGLRELFF. CDR3 DNA sequence: TGTGCCAGCAGTGTGGAGGGGTTGCGGGAGCTGTTTTTT.

This clone has only one observation. The chain combines TRBV3-1 (or the pseudogene TRBV3-2) with TRBJ1-2, with TRBD1 as a possible D gene (6 bases). The V end was cut by 4 bases, the J end by 10 bases, with 25 bases between. CDR3 length: 16 residues. CDR1 is LGHDT and CDR2 is YNNKEL in the germline V gene (reference sequence). The CDR3 is CASSRTADIGVKAYTF. The CDR3 nucleotides read TGTGCCAGCAGCCGGACAGCCGATATTGGTGTTAAAGCCTACACCTTC.

V gene TRBV3-1 (or the pseudogene TRBV3-2) combines with J gene TRBJ2-3; 7 bases match TRBD2. V was pared by 2 bases and J by 4 bases, with 9 bases of the junction left unmatched. Germline V gives CDR1 LGHDT, CDR2 YNNKEL (reference sequence). The CDR3 runs 16 residues. The CDR3 loop is CASSQYGGESADTQYF. The CDR3 DNA reads as TGTGCCAGCAGCCAATATGGGGGGGAGAGTGCAGATACGCAGTATTTT.

This chain uses TRBV7-9 with TRBJ1-1; D uncertain. The CDR3 spans 14 residues. CDR1 and CDR2 (germline): SEHNR, FQNEAQ (reference sequence). Trimming removed 2 bases at V and 4 bases at J, with 11 bases between. CDR3 coding DNA: TGTGCCAGCAGCTTAATTAGGTCGTCCACTGAAGCTTTCTTT. This translates into CASSLIRSSTEAFF.

This chain links TRBV6-1 with TRBJ1-5; D is undetermined. Trimming removed 3 bases from V and 2 bases from J, with 11 bases in between. The CDR3 length is 15 residues. The germline CDR1 and CDR2 sequences are MNHNS and SASEGT. The CDR3 region is CASSDMGPGNQPQHF. CDR3 bases: TGTGCCAGCAGTGACATGGGCCCGGGCAATCAGCCCCAGCATTTT.

The rearrangement uses TRBV18 and TRBJ1-1; D gene uncertain. The germline V and J ends were trimmed by 3 bases and 0 bases, with 8 bases remaining between them. The germline V gene encodes CDR1 KGHSH and CDR2 LQKENI. This CDR3 has 14 residues. The CDR3 DNA reads as TGTGCCAGCTCACCGATAGTCATGAACACTGAAGCTTTCTTT. Protein: CASSPIVMNTEAFF.